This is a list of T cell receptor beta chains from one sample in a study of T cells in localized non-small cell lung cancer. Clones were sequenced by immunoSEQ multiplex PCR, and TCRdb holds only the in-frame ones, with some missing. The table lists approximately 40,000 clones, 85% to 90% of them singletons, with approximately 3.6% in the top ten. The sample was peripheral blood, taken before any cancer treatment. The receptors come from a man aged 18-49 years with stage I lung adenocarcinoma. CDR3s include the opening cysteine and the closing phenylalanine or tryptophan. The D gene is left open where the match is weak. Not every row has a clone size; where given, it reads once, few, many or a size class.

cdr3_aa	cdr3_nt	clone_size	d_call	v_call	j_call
CASSDEGRGYTF	TGTGCCAGCAGTGACGAAGGGCGCGGCTACACCTTC	.	.	TRBV6-4	TRBJ1-2
CASSERQGALYEQYF	TGTGCCAGCAGTGAGCGGCAGGGGGCTCTTTACGAGCAGTACTTC	.	TRBD1	TRBV2	TRBJ2-7
CAWAGQGYIGGAEAFF	TGTGCCTGGGCGGGACAGGGGTATATCGGTGGAGCTGAAGCTTTCTTT	.	TRBD1	TRBV30	TRBJ1-1
CATKAGGLNTEAFF	TGTGCCACCAAAGCGGGGGGCTTAAACACTGAAGCTTTCTTT	once	.	TRBV27	TRBJ1-1
CASSVAASGTGVRGYTF	TGCGCCAGCAGCGTAGCAGCCTCCGGGACAGGGGTTAGGGGCTACACCTTC	.	TRBD1	TRBV5-1	TRBJ1-2
CAWGQGTNGGAWETQYF	TGTGCCTGGGGCCAGGGGACTAACGGGGGGGCTTGGGAGACCCAGTACTTC	.	TRBD2	TRBV30	TRBJ2-5
CASSPDRGHSYTF	TGTGCCAGCAGTCCGGACAGGGGGCATAGCTACACCTTC	.	TRBD1	TRBV6-1	TRBJ1-2
CASSKRGDYGYTF	TGTGCCAGCAGTAAACGGGGCGACTATGGCTACACCTTC	once	.	TRBV6-5	TRBJ1-2
CASSIGGVATDTQYF	TGTGCCAGCAGCATAGGGGGGGTAGCCACAGATACGCAGTATTTT	.	.	TRBV6-5	TRBJ2-3
CATKMTGLYGYTF	TGTGCCACCAAGATGACAGGGTTATATGGCTACACCTTC	once	TRBD1	TRBV25-1	TRBJ1-2
CASNPRGQGQIQPQHF	TGTGCCAGTAACCCTCGGGGACAGGGGCAAATACAGCCCCAGCATTTT	.	TRBD1	TRBV19	TRBJ1-5
CATSRDAGRYNEQFF	TGTGCCACCAGCAGAGACGCAGGGCGCTACAATGAGCAGTTCTTC	.	.	TRBV15	TRBJ2-1
CASSGRAGTSVSYEQYF	TGTGCCAGCAGCGGACGGGCCGGGACTAGCGTTAGTTACGAGCAGTACTTC	once	TRBD2	TRBV9	TRBJ2-7
CAVQADGGWPQHF	TGTGCCGTTCAGGCGGACGGGGGGTGGCCCCAGCATTTT	.	.	TRBV10-3	TRBJ1-5
CASSLDLAGGTGELFF	TGTGCCAGCAGCTTGGATCTAGCGGGGGGCACCGGGGAGCTGTTTTTT	.	TRBD2	TRBV5-6	TRBJ2-2
CASSLEQGTGAFF	TGTGCCAGCAGCTTGGAACAGGGCACCGGAGCTTTCTTT	.	.	TRBV5-4	TRBJ1-1
CASSQEPTGYGYGYTF	TGCGCCAGCAGCCAAGAGCCGACAGGGTATGGATATGGCTACACCTTC	.	TRBD1	TRBV4-1	TRBJ1-2
CASSPGTSGGYTDTQYF	TGTGCCAGCAGCCCGGGGACTAGCGGGGGGTACACAGATACGCAGTATTTT	.	TRBD2	TRBV7-9	TRBJ2-3
CASSSTPRSYNEQFF	TGTGCCAGCAGCTCCACACCCCGGTCCTACAATGAGCAGTTCTTC	.	.	TRBV11-2	TRBJ2-1
CASSSQSGQGAGNTIYF	TGTGCCAGCAGCTCCCAATCAGGACAGGGGGCAGGAAACACCATATATTTT	once	TRBD1	TRBV7-2	TRBJ1-3
CASSSASGYLTQYF	TGTGCCAGCAGCTCAGCTAGCGGATACCTTACGCAGTATTTT	once	TRBD2	TRBV7-2	TRBJ2-3
CASGLVQGKYTGELFF	TGTGCTAGTGGTTTGGTACAGGGAAAGTACACCGGGGAGCTGTTTTTT	.	.	TRBV12-5	TRBJ2-2
CACSGANYGYTF	TGTGCCTGTAGCGGGGCTAACTATGGCTACACCTTC	.	.	TRBV30	TRBJ1-2
CASSLRDGANVLTF	TGTGCCAGCAGCTTGAGGGATGGGGCCAACGTCCTGACTTTC	.	.	TRBV5-4	TRBJ2-6
CASSPGGNNYGYTF	TGTGCCAGCAGTCCAGGGGGGAATAACTATGGCTACACCTTC	.	TRBD1	TRBV6-6	TRBJ1-2
CATSRTGNVGNTIYF	TGTGCCACCAGCCGAACAGGGAACGTTGGAAACACCATATATTTT	few	.	TRBV15	TRBJ1-3
CASSAPAGGEQYF	TGTGCCAGCAGCGCCCCCGCAGGTGGCGAGCAGTACTTC	.	.	TRBV5-4	TRBJ2-7
CASSPPIGAGGGYGYTF	TGTGCCAGCAGCCCACCGATTGGGGCCGGGGGTGGCTATGGCTACACCTTC	.	.	TRBV5-4	TRBJ1-2
CAGRWAVPWNEQFF	TGTGCTGGAAGGTGGGCGGTGCCCTGGAATGAGCAGTTCTTC	.	.	TRBV30	TRBJ2-1
CAWSGSWKNSPLHF	TGTGCCTGGAGTGGGAGCTGGAAAAATTCACCCCTCCACTTT	once	.	TRBV30	TRBJ1-6
CASSVAPGGQGTGNTIYF	TGTGCCAGCAGCGTAGCCCCGGGGGGACAGGGGACTGGAAACACCATATATTTT	.	TRBD1	TRBV9	TRBJ1-3
CASSPEGFYNSPLHF	TGTGCCAGCTCACCTGAGGGTTTTTATAATTCACCCCTCCACTTT	.	.	TRBV18	TRBJ1-6
CASSQGVTGLNQPQHF	TGCGCCAGCAGCCAAGGGGTAACAGGGTTAAATCAGCCCCAGCATTTT	.	.	TRBV4-3	TRBJ1-5
CASSYVLTNTGELFF	TGTGCCAGCAGTTACGTACTAACGAACACCGGGGAGCTGTTTTTT	.	.	TRBV6-5	TRBJ2-2
CASSFAGTGSGNTIYF	TGTGCCAGCAGTTTCGCCGGGACAGGGTCTGGAAACACCATATATTTT	once	TRBD1	TRBV28	TRBJ1-3
CSVGPQQGMVTEAFF	TGCAGCGTTGGACCACAACAGGGGATGGTTACTGAAGCTTTCTTT	.	TRBD1	TRBV29-1	TRBJ1-1
CASSTGTGLGYGYTF	TGTGCCAGCAGCACCGGGACAGGGCTGGGCTATGGCTACACCTTC	.	TRBD1	TRBV5-6	TRBJ1-2
CASRGQKGTEAFF	TGCGCCAGCAGAGGTCAAAAGGGGACTGAAGCTTTCTTT	.	.	TRBV5-1	TRBJ1-1
CASSLDYNSPLHF	TGTGCCAGCAGCTTGGATTATAATTCACCCCTCCACTTT	.	.	TRBV7-2	TRBJ1-6
CASSDRDSYYGYTF	TGTGCCAGCAGCGACAGGGATTCTTACTATGGCTACACCTTC	.	TRBD1	TRBV28	TRBJ1-2
CASSLPGLAGRGEQFF	TGTGCCAGCAGCCTGCCGGGACTAGCGGGGCGGGGTGAGCAGTTCTTC	.	TRBD2	TRBV27	TRBJ2-1
CASSPDAETYGYTF	TGTGCCAGCTCACCAGACGCAGAGACATATGGCTACACCTTC	.	.	TRBV18	TRBJ1-2
CASSSGPRGHEQYF	TGTGCCAGCAGTTCCGGCCCCAGGGGACACGAGCAGTACTTC	.	.	TRBV28	TRBJ2-7
CATSRDKRRTEAFF	TGTGCCACCAGCAGAGATAAGAGGCGGACCGAAGCTTTCTTT	.	.	TRBV15	TRBJ1-1
CASSFEGDYGYTF	TGTGCCAGCAGCTTTGAAGGGGACTATGGCTACACCTTC	.	.	TRBV5-5	TRBJ1-2
CAITPTGGARSEQFF	TGTGCCATCACCCCTACAGGGGGAGCTAGGAGTGAGCAGTTCTTC	.	TRBD1	TRBV10-3	TRBJ2-1
CASRRLGEQYF	TGTGCCAGCAGGAGACTTGGTGAGCAGTACTTC	.	.	TRBV6-5	TRBJ2-7
CASSYSGGSNEAFF	TGTGCCAGCAGCTATTCTGGGGGATCGAATGAAGCTTTCTTT	once	.	TRBV9	TRBJ1-1
CASSVTAGNTIYF	TGCGCCAGCAGTGTGACAGCTGGAAACACCATATATTTT	.	.	TRBV10-2	TRBJ1-3
CASSDLRDQETQYF	TGTGCCAGCAGTGACCTCCGGGACCAAGAGACCCAGTACTTC	.	.	TRBV2	TRBJ2-5